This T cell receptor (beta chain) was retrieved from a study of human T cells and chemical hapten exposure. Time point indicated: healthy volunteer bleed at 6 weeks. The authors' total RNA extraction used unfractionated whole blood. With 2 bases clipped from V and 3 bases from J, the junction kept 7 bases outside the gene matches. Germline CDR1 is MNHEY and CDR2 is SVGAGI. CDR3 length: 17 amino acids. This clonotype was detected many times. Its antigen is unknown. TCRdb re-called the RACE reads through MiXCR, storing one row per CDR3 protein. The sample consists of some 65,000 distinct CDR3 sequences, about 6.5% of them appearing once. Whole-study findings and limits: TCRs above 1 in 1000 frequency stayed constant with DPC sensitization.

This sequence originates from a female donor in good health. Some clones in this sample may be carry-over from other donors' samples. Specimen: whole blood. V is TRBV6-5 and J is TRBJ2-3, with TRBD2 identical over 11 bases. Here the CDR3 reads CASSYEASGRLTDTQYF. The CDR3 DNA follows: TGTGCCAGCAGTTACGAGGCTAGCGGGAGGCTGACAGATACGCAGTATTTT.